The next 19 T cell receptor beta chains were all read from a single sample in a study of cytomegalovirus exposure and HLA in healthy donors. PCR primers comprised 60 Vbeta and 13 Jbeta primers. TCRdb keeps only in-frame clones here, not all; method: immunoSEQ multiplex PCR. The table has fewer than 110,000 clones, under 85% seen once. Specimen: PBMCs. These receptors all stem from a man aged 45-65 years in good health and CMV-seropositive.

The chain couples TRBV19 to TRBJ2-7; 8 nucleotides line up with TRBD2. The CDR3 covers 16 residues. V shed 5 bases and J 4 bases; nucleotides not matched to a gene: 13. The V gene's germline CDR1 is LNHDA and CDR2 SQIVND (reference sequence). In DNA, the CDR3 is TGTGCCAGTAGTCCGTTTGGGGGACTAGGACTATACGAGCAGTACTTC. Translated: CASSPFGGLGLYEQYF.

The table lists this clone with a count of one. The CDR3 nucleotides read TGTGCCAGCAGTCGCCGGACAGCCAACGAGCAGTACTTC. Its translation is CASSRRTANEQYF. This chain connects TRBV27 to TRBJ2-7; tentatively, D is TRBD1 (6 bases). The CDR3 extends over 13 amino acids. V was cut by 5 bases and J by 5 bases, with 13 bases left in between. CDR1 and CDR2 (germline): MNHEY, SMNVEV (reference sequence).

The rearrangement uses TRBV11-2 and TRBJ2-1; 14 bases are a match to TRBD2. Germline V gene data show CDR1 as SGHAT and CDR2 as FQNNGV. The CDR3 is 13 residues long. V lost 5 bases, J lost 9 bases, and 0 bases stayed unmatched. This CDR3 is CASSGLAGGEQFF. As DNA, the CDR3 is TGTGCCAGCAGCGGACTAGCGGGAGGTGAGCAGTTCTTC.

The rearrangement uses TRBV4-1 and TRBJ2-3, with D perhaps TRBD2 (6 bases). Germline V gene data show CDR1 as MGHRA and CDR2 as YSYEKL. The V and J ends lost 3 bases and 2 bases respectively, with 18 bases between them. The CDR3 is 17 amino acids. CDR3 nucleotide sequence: TGCGCCAGCAGCCATCCCGCCGGAGCGGGTGTCACAGATACGCAGTATTTT. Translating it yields CASSHPAGAGVTDTQYF.

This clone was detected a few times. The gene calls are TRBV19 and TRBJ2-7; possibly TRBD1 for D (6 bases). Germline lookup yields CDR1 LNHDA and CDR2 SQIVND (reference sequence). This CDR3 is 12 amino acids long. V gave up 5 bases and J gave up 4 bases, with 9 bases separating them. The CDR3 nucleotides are TGTGCCAGTAGTCAGGGGCAATACGAGCAGTACTTC. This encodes CASSQGQYEQYF.

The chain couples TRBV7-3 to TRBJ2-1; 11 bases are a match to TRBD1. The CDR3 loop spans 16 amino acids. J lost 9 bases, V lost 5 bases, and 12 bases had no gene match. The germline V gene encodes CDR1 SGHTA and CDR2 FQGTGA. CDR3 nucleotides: TGTGCCAGCAGCAAAAACACTGGACAGGGGGCGGGTGAGCAGTTCTTC. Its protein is CASSKNTGQGAGEQFF.

The CDR3 protein is CASSEALPGSTEAFF. In DNA form, the CDR3 reads TGTGCCAGCAGTGAAGCGCTTCCGGGAAGCACTGAAGCTTTCTTT. This sequence joins TRBV2 and TRBJ1-1; D uncertain. The V end was cut by 0 bases, the J end by 4 bases, with 12 bases between. The CDR3 extends over 15 amino acids. The germline CDR1 and CDR2 sequences are SNHLY and FYNNEI.

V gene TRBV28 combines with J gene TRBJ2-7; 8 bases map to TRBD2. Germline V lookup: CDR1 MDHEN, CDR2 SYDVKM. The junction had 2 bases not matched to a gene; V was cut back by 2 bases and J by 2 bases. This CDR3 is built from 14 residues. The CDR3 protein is CASSLPGGTYEQYF. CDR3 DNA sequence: TGTGCCAGCAGTTTACCGGGAGGGACCTACGAGCAGTACTTC.

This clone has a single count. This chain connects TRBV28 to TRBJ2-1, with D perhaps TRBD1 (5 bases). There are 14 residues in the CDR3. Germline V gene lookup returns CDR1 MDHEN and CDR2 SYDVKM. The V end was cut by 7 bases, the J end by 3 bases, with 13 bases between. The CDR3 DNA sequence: TGTGCCAGCACCCCCGACAGTTTCTACAATGAGCAGTTCTTC. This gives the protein CASTPDSFYNEQFF.

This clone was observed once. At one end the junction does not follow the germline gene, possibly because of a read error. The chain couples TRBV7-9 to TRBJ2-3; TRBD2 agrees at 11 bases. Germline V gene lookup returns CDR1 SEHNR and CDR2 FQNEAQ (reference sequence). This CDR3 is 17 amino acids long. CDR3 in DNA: TGTTCCAGCAGCTTCGGGACTAGCGGCCCTTCCACAGATACGCAGTATTTT. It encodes CSSSFGTSGPSTDTQYF.

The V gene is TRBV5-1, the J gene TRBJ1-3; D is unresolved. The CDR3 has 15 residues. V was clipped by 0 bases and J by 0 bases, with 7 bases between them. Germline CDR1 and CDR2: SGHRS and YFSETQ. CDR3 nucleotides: TGCGCCAGCAGCTTGGGGGCCTTCTCTGGAAACACCATATATTTT. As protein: CASSLGAFSGNTIYF.

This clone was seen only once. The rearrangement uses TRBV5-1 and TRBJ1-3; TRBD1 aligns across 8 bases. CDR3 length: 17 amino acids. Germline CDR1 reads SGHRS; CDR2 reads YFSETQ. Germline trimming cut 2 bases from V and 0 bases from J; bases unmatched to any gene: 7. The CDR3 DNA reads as TGCGCCAGCAGCTTCGGACAGGGACCCATCTCTGGAAACACCATATATTTT. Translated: CASSFGQGPISGNTIYF.

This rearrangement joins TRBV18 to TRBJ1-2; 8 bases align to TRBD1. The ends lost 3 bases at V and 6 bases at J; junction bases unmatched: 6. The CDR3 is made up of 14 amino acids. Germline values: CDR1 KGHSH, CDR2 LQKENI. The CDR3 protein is CASSPGQALDGYTF. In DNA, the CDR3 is TGTGCCAGCTCACCGGGACAGGCCCTCGATGGCTACACCTTC.

CDR3 DNA sequence: TGTGCCAGCAGTGAAGTCCCCAGGGCGCAGCCCCAGCATTTT. It encodes CASSEVPRAQPQHF. The J gene is TRBJ1-5, the V gene TRBV6-1; D might be TRBD1 (5 bases). V lost 1 base and J lost 7, with 11 bases in between. Germline V gives CDR1 MNHNS, CDR2 SASEGT. This CDR3 has 14 amino acids.

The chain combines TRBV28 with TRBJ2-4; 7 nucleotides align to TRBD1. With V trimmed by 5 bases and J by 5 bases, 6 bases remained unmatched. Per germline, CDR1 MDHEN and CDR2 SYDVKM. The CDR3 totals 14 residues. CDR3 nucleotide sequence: TGTGCCAGCAGTCGAACAGGGGAGCAAAACATTCAGTACTTC. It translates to CASSRTGEQNIQYF.

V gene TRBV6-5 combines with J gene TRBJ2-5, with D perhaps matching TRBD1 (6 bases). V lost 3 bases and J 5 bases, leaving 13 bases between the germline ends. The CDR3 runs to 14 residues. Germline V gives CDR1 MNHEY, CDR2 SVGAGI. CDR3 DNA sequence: TGTGCCAGCAGTTATTCAGGGGCGGGTGAGACCCAGTACTTC. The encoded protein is CASSYSGAGETQYF.

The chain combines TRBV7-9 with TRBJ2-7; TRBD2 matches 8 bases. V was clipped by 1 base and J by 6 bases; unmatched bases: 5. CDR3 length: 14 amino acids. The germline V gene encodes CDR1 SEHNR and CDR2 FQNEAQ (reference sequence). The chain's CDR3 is CASSLDSGIAEQYF. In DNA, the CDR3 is TGTGCCAGCAGCTTAGATAGCGGGATAGCCGAGCAGTACTTC.

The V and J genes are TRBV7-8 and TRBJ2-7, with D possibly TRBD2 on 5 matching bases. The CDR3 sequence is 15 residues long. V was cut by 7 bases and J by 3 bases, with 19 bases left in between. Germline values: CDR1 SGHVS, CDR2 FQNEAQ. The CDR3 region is CASTLNEGYYYEQYF. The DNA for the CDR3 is TGTGCCAGCACCCTAAACGAGGGATACTACTACGAGCAGTACTTC.

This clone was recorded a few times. CDR3 protein: CASSPTSGSFNEQFF. In DNA, the CDR3 is TGTGCCAGCAGCCCGACTAGCGGGAGTTTCAATGAGCAGTTCTTC. The rearrangement uses TRBV5-4 and TRBJ2-1; 12 bases fit TRBD2. V trimming: 4 bases; J trimming: 6 bases; junction bases outside the gene matches: 5. This CDR3 contains 15 residues. Germline CDR1 is SGHNT and CDR2 is YYREEE (reference sequence).